This T cell receptor (beta chain) was identified in a study of shared clonotypes between healthy human individuals. The assay ran at deep level. As originally analysed: Junction-only immunoSEQ sequences carried no quality scores, so filtering differed. Using immunoSEQ multiplex PCR, the repertoire was profiled, and TCRdb retains in-frame clones only, with some absent. V, J and clone size derive from that table, while D and trimming were established from the DNA sequence. This sample has roughly 480,000 clones, with 65% to 80% found just once. Germline loops: CDR1 LNHNV, CDR2 YYDKDF (reference sequence). This CDR3 is built from 15 residues. The V end lost 1 base, the J end lost 4 bases, and 11 bases lay between the germline ends.

The source of this sequence is a woman in her thirties or forties in good health. Some clones in this sample may be carry-over from other donors' samples. What was sequenced was PBMCs. The rearrangement links TRBV15 to TRBJ2-1; TRBD1 is a possible D gene (6 bases). CDR3 sequence (DNA): TGTGCCACCAGCAGAGGCAGGGGCGGATACAATGAGCAGTTCTTC. This translates into CATSRGRGGYNEQFF.